A selection of T cell receptor beta chains follows, all from one sample in a study of T-cell reconstitution after alpha-beta-depleted transplantation in children. TCRdb re-called the PCR reads with MiXCR, one entry per CDR3 protein. The sample has just over 350,000 distinct CDR3 sequences; about 14% are singletons. The sample in question was PBMCs, obtained from the stem cell graft. The receptors originated from a human donor who donated a stem cell graft to a child with Fanconi anemia. The CDR3 runs from the conserved cysteine through the conserved F or W. The D gene is left open where the match is weak. Not every row has a clone size; where given, it reads once, few, many or a size class.

CDR3 protein: CASSPGQHYNYGYTF
CDR3 DNA: TGTGCCAGCAGCCCGGGACAGCACTATAACTATGGCTACACCTTC
V gene: TRBV7-9
D gene: TRBD1
clone size: many
J gene: TRBJ1-2

CDR3 protein: CASSLVGSQSTEAFF
CDR3 DNA: TGTGCCAGCAGCTTGGTTGGTTCGCAGAGCACTGAAGCTTTCTTT
V gene: TRBV5-4
D gene: NA
clone size: NA
J gene: TRBJ1-1

CDR3 protein: CASSLSQNTEAFF
CDR3 DNA: TGCGCCAGCAGCTTGAGCCAGAATACTGAAGCTTTCTTT
V gene: TRBV5-1
D gene: NA
clone size: many
J gene: TRBJ1-1

CDR3 protein: CSARNPPPGTGELFF
CDR3 DNA: TGCAGTGCTAGAAACCCCCCGCCGGGCACCGGGGAGCTGTTTTTT
V gene: TRBV20-1
D gene: NA
clone size: NA
J gene: TRBJ2-2

CDR3 protein: CSASGGGQGFGKLFF
CDR3 DNA: TGCAGTGCTAGCGGCGGTGGTCAGGGGTTCGGAAAACTGTTTTTT
V gene: TRBV20-1
D gene: NA
clone size: few
J gene: TRBJ1-4

CDR3 protein: CSVERDNTDTQYF
CDR3 DNA: TGCAGCGTTGAGAGGGACAACACAGATACGCAGTATTTT
V gene: TRBV29-1
D gene: NA
clone size: NA
J gene: TRBJ2-3

CDR3 protein: CASSLNVIIQYF
CDR3 DNA: TGTGCCAGCAGTTTAAATGTTATCATTCAGTACTTC
V gene: TRBV12-3/TRBV12-4
D gene: NA
clone size: many
J gene: TRBJ2-4

CDR3 protein: CASSQRGAGLSEQFF
CDR3 DNA: TGCGCCAGCAGCCAGAGGGGGGCCGGCTTATCGGAGCAGTTCTTC
V gene: TRBV4-1
D gene: NA
clone size: many
J gene: TRBJ2-1

CDR3 protein: CASSRTPGGSTPQHF
CDR3 DNA: TGTGCCAGCAGTCGCACTCCAGGGGGCTCTACGCCCCAGCATTTT
V gene: TRBV12-3/TRBV12-4
D gene: TRBD1
clone size: few
J gene: TRBJ1-5

CDR3 protein: CASRPSGGGGADTQYF
CDR3 DNA: TGTGCCAGCAGACCCTCGGGCGGGGGGGGCGCAGATACGCAGTATTTT
V gene: TRBV27
D gene: TRBD2
clone size: few
J gene: TRBJ2-3

CDR3 protein: CASSLWGGAGELFF
CDR3 DNA: TGTGCCAGCAGCCTCTGGGGGGGGGCCGGGGAGCTGTTTTTT
V gene: TRBV6-2/TRBV6-3
D gene: TRBD2
clone size: NA
J gene: TRBJ2-2

CDR3 protein: CASNPGHMETEAFF
CDR3 DNA: TGTGCCAGCAACCCGGGGCATATGGAGACTGAAGCTTTCTTT
V gene: TRBV6-2/TRBV6-3
D gene: NA
clone size: few
J gene: TRBJ1-1

CDR3 protein: CASIGDRGYNEQFF
CDR3 DNA: TGTGCCAGCATCGGGGACAGGGGCTACAATGAGCAGTTCTTC
V gene: TRBV2
D gene: TRBD1
clone size: few
J gene: TRBJ2-1

CDR3 protein: CASSFQGGAYNEQFF
CDR3 DNA: TGCGCCAGCAGCTTCCAGGGGGGCGCCTACAATGAGCAGTTCTTC
V gene: TRBV5-1
D gene: NA
clone size: NA
J gene: TRBJ2-1

CDR3 protein: CASSLMGKNEQFF
CDR3 DNA: TGTGCCAGCAGCTTAATGGGGAAGAATGAGCAGTTCTTC
V gene: TRBV7-3
D gene: NA
clone size: NA
J gene: TRBJ2-1

CDR3 protein: CASSYSGVAYNEQFF
CDR3 DNA: TGTGCCAGCAGTTATAGCGGGGTGGCCTACAATGAGCAGTTCTTC
V gene: TRBV12-3/TRBV12-4
D gene: TRBD2
clone size: many
J gene: TRBJ2-1

CDR3 protein: CASSLRAPEKLFF
CDR3 DNA: TGCGCCAGCAGCTTGCGAGCCCCCGAAAAACTGTTTTTT
V gene: TRBV5-1
D gene: NA
clone size: NA
J gene: TRBJ1-4

CDR3 protein: CASRDTSGEIDTQYF
CDR3 DNA: TGCGCCAGCAGAGATACTAGCGGGGAGATAGATACGCAGTATTTT
V gene: TRBV5-1
D gene: TRBD2
clone size: many
J gene: TRBJ2-3

CDR3 protein: CASSVTGTDTQYF
CDR3 DNA: TGTGCCAGCAGCGTGACAGGGACAGATACGCAGTATTTT
V gene: TRBV5-4
D gene: TRBD1
clone size: NA
J gene: TRBJ2-3

CDR3 protein: CASSPAGTGGYHEQYF
CDR3 DNA: TGCGCCAGCAGTCCCGCCGGGACAGGGGGCTACCACGAGCAGTACTTC
V gene: TRBV5-1
D gene: TRBD1
clone size: many
J gene: TRBJ2-7

CDR3 protein: CASSHTRSGTDTQYF
CDR3 DNA: TGTGCCAGCAGCCACACGCGTAGCGGCACAGATACGCAGTATTTT
V gene: TRBV6-1
D gene: NA
clone size: few
J gene: TRBJ2-3

CDR3 protein: CASSLSSGGELFF
CDR3 DNA: TGTGCCAGCAGCTTAAGCAGTGGCGGGGAGCTGTTTTTT
V gene: TRBV7-3
D gene: NA
clone size: NA
J gene: TRBJ2-2

CDR3 protein: CASSTELADSGANVLTF
CDR3 DNA: TGTGCCAGCAGCACTGAGTTGGCAGACTCTGGGGCCAACGTCCTGACTTTC
V gene: TRBV12-3/TRBV12-4
D gene: NA
clone size: many
J gene: TRBJ2-6

CDR3 protein: CASRPHDRDNQPQHF
CDR3 DNA: TGTGCCAGCAGACCCCATGACAGGGACAATCAGCCCCAGCATTTT
V gene: TRBV6-5
D gene: TRBD1
clone size: few
J gene: TRBJ1-5

CDR3 protein: CSGYFQRQFF
CDR3 DNA: TGCAGTGGTTACTTTCAACGGCAGTTCTTC
V gene: TRBV20-1
D gene: NA
clone size: many
J gene: TRBJ2-1

CDR3 protein: CASSEDGQGNQPQHF
CDR3 DNA: TGTGCCAGCAGTGAAGACGGACAGGGCAATCAGCCCCAGCATTTT
V gene: TRBV2
D gene: TRBD1
clone size: many
J gene: TRBJ1-5

CDR3 protein: CASSYYRSGIHTDTQYF
CDR3 DNA: TGTGCCAGCAGTTACTACCGCTCCGGAATACACACAGATACGCAGTATTTT
V gene: TRBV6-5
D gene: NA
clone size: NA
J gene: TRBJ2-3

CDR3 protein: CASSWTIQETQYF
CDR3 DNA: TGTGCCAGCAGCTGGACCATCCAAGAGACCCAGTACTTC
V gene: TRBV7-2
D gene: NA
clone size: few
J gene: TRBJ2-5

CDR3 protein: CASSVRVYTEAFF
CDR3 DNA: TGTGCCAGCAGTGTCCGGGTCTACACTGAAGCTTTCTTT
V gene: TRBV6-2/TRBV6-3
D gene: NA
clone size: few
J gene: TRBJ1-1

CDR3 protein: CASSLHRTEAFF
CDR3 DNA: TGTGCCAGCAGTCTCCATCGGACTGAAGCTTTCTTT
V gene: TRBV28
D gene: NA
clone size: once
J gene: TRBJ1-1

CDR3 protein: CAAVRKGTFSYNEQFF
CDR3 DNA: TGTGCCGCGGTGCGGAAAGGGACATTTTCCTACAATGAGCAGTTCTTC
V gene: TRBV28
D gene: NA
clone size: NA
J gene: TRBJ2-1

CDR3 protein: CASSSPARGGYTF
CDR3 DNA: TGTGCCAGCAGCTCCCCCGCGAGGGGTGGCTACACCTTC
V gene: TRBV21-1
D gene: NA
clone size: many
J gene: TRBJ1-2

CDR3 protein: CASSLDPWVSSGNTIYF
CDR3 DNA: TGTGCCAGCAGCTTAGATCCGTGGGTTTCATCTGGAAACACCATATATTTT
V gene: TRBV7-6
D gene: NA
clone size: NA
J gene: TRBJ1-3

CDR3 protein: CASSHHRGRDSPLHF
CDR3 DNA: TGCGCCAGCAGCCACCACAGGGGCCGGGATTCACCCCTCCACTTT
V gene: TRBV4-3
D gene: TRBD1
clone size: once
J gene: TRBJ1-6

CDR3 protein: CASSRQALGNSGANVLTF
CDR3 DNA: TGTGCCAGCAGCCGACAGGCCCTGGGGAACTCTGGGGCCAACGTCCTGACTTTC
V gene: TRBV4-2
D gene: NA
clone size: NA
J gene: TRBJ2-6

CDR3 protein: CASSDPWRGTDTQYF
CDR3 DNA: TGTGCCAGCAGTGATCCCTGGAGGGGCACAGATACGCAGTATTTT
V gene: TRBV9
D gene: NA
clone size: many
J gene: TRBJ2-3

CDR3 protein: CASSAGSGRQYF
CDR3 DNA: TGTGCCAGCAGCGCCGGCTCCGGCCGGCAGTACTTC
V gene: TRBV11-2
D gene: NA
clone size: few
J gene: TRBJ2-7

CDR3 protein: CATSSDRNTEAFF
CDR3 DNA: TGTGCCACCAGCAGTGACAGGAACACTGAAGCTTTCTTT
V gene: TRBV15
D gene: NA
clone size: NA
J gene: TRBJ1-1

CDR3 protein: CASSLNGSPLHF
CDR3 DNA: TGTGCCAGCAGCTTAAACGGCTCACCCCTCCACTTT
V gene: TRBV11-2
D gene: NA
clone size: few
J gene: TRBJ1-6

CDR3 protein: CASSFEEGRVETQYF
CDR3 DNA: TGTGCCAGCAGTTTCGAGGAGGGCAGGGTGGAGACCCAGTACTTC
V gene: TRBV12-3/TRBV12-4
D gene: NA
clone size: few
J gene: TRBJ2-5

CDR3 protein: CASSQDWGSTEAFF
CDR3 DNA: TGCGCCAGCAGCCAAGATTGGGGGAGCACTGAAGCTTTCTTT
V gene: TRBV4-3
D gene: NA
clone size: NA
J gene: TRBJ1-1

CDR3 protein: CASSPALPGGFTDTQYF
CDR3 DNA: TGTGCCAGCAGCCCGGCACTTCCGGGGGGTTTCACAGATACGCAGTATTTT
V gene: TRBV5-6
D gene: TRBD2
clone size: few
J gene: TRBJ2-3

CDR3 protein: CASSVAGTAANTGELFF
CDR3 DNA: TGTGCCAGCAGCGTAGCGGGGACAGCCGCGAACACCGGGGAGCTGTTTTTT
V gene: TRBV9
D gene: TRBD1
clone size: few
J gene: TRBJ2-2

CDR3 protein: CASSFRENSPLHF
CDR3 DNA: TGTGCCAGCAGCTTCCGGGAGAATTCACCCCTCCACTTT
V gene: TRBV7-9
D gene: NA
clone size: many
J gene: TRBJ1-6

CDR3 protein: CASTLEAPTDTQYF
CDR3 DNA: TGCGCCAGCACCCTGGAGGCTCCCACAGATACGCAGTATTTT
V gene: TRBV5-1
D gene: NA
clone size: many
J gene: TRBJ2-3

CDR3 protein: CASSLETGTKNIQYF
CDR3 DNA: TGTGCCAGCAGCTTAGAGACAGGGACCAAAAACATTCAGTACTTC
V gene: TRBV7-6
D gene: TRBD1
clone size: NA
J gene: TRBJ2-4

CDR3 protein: CASSFAQGGLNEQYF
CDR3 DNA: TGTGCCAGCAGTTTCGCCCAGGGGGGCCTCAACGAGCAGTACTTC
V gene: TRBV12-3/TRBV12-4
D gene: NA
clone size: NA
J gene: TRBJ2-7

CDR3 protein: CSARATGMNTEAFF
CDR3 DNA: TGCAGTGCTCGTGCGACAGGGATGAACACTGAAGCTTTCTTT
V gene: TRBV20-1
D gene: TRBD1
clone size: NA
J gene: TRBJ1-1

CDR3 protein: CASSPGRDNEQFF
CDR3 DNA: TGTGCCAGCAGTCCGGGGAGGGACAATGAGCAGTTCTTC
V gene: TRBV27
D gene: TRBD2
clone size: NA
J gene: TRBJ2-1

CDR3 protein: CASSQEGTLSGYTF
CDR3 DNA: TGTGCCAGCAGCCAAGAAGGGACCTTGAGTGGCTACACCTTC
V gene: TRBV3-1
D gene: NA
clone size: NA
J gene: TRBJ1-2

CDR3 protein: CAIPTGPGLGNTGELFF
CDR3 DNA: TGTGCCATCCCCACCGGTCCAGGGCTGGGGAACACCGGGGAGCTGTTTTTT
V gene: TRBV7-8
D gene: NA
clone size: many
J gene: TRBJ2-2

CDR3 protein: CASSRGGQPQHF
CDR3 DNA: TGTGCCAGCAGCAGGGGTGGACAGCCCCAGCATTTT
V gene: TRBV7-2
D gene: NA
clone size: few
J gene: TRBJ1-5

CDR3 protein: CASSGNRVGYTF
CDR3 DNA: TGTGCCAGCAGTGGTAACAGGGTCGGCTACACCTTC
V gene: TRBV12-3/TRBV12-4
D gene: NA
clone size: few
J gene: TRBJ1-2

CDR3 protein: CASNPTGFQETQYF
CDR3 DNA: TGTGCCAGCAACCCCACGGGGTTCCAAGAGACCCAGTACTTC
V gene: TRBV5-5
D gene: NA
clone size: few
J gene: TRBJ2-5

CDR3 protein: CASSPHREVDYGYTF
CDR3 DNA: TGTGCCAGCAGCCCGCACAGGGAGGTCGACTATGGCTACACCTTC
V gene: TRBV3-1
D gene: NA
clone size: few
J gene: TRBJ1-2

CDR3 protein: CSALTGRDPYEQYF
CDR3 DNA: TGCAGTGCGCTGACAGGGCGAGACCCCTACGAGCAGTACTTC
V gene: TRBV20-1
D gene: TRBD1
clone size: many
J gene: TRBJ2-7